The 6 T cell receptor beta chains below all came from one sample that was sequenced in a study of T-cell memory formation after mild COVID-19. TCRdb itself ran the 5' RACE reads through MiXCR, one entry per CDR3 protein. The table lists 85,000 to 120,000 distinct CDR3 sequences, over 15% of them singletons, with around 28% in the top ten. Material: PBMCs or a T cell subset sorted from them (not recorded which). The receptors originated from an adult woman who had mild COVID-19 (a few samples of this study predate the infection). Cell type and time point are not known.

This clonotype was detected only a few times. The CDR3 region has the DNA TGTGCCAGCCGTACCGTAGGGACAGCTTACAATGAGCAGTTCTTC. This encodes CASRTVGTAYNEQFF. The V gene is TRBV6-4, the J gene TRBJ2-1, with 7 bases that match TRBD1. This CDR3 region has 15 residues. Per germline, CDR1 MRHNA and CDR2 SNTAGT. V lost 8 bases, J lost 4 bases, and 11 bases stayed unmatched.

V is TRBV7-9 and J is TRBJ2-1; 7 bases are a match to TRBD1. Germline V lookup: CDR1 SEHNR, CDR2 FQNEAQ (reference sequence). Unmatched junction bases numbered 7, after V lost 8 bases and J lost 3 bases. This CDR3 has 14 residues. The DNA of the CDR3 is TGTGCCAGCGCGAACCGGGACAGCTACAATGAGCAGTTCTTC. Translated: CASANRDSYNEQFF.

The rearrangement uses TRBV5-1 and TRBJ2-7; 10 positions match TRBD2. Germline CDR1 SGHRS, CDR2 YFSETQ. CDR3 size: 18 residues. J lost 2 bases, V lost 4 bases, and 15 bases had no gene match. The CDR3 coding sequence is TGCGCCAGCAGCGCGGGCCTAGCGGGAGCCGAGCCGGCCTACGAGCAGTACTTC. It specifies CASSAGLAGAEPAYEQYF.

CDR3 nucleotide sequence: TGTGCCAAAGCGGGGGTGAACACTGAAGCTTTCTTT. Translating it yields CAKAGVNTEAFF. The chain joins TRBV21-1 to TRBJ1-1. TRBV21-1 is flagged as a pseudogene. The CDR3 is made up of 12 amino acids.

The table lists this clonotype with a count of one. V is TRBV11-3 and J is TRBJ1-1; D is uncertain. Trimming took 2 bases from V and 0 from J, leaving 10 bases between them. The CDR3 covers 15 residues. From germline, CDR1 is SGHNT and CDR2 YENEEA. Written as DNA, the CDR3 is TGTGCCAGCAGCTTATCCAAGAAGATGAACACTGAAGCTTTCTTT. Its protein product is CASSLSKKMNTEAFF.

The rearrangement links TRBV2 to TRBJ2-3; 10 bases agree with TRBD1. J gave up 3 bases and V 5 bases, and 2 bases lay outside the gene matches. Germline CDR1 is SNHLY and CDR2 is FYNNEI. The CDR3 spans 14 residues. The CDR3, as DNA: TGTGCCAGCAGTTCGGACAGGGGGACAGATACGCAGTATTTT. It is translated as CASSSDRGTDTQYF.